The rows below give T cell receptor beta chains drawn from one sample of a study of cytotoxic CD8 clonotypes in ibrutinib-treated CLL. TCRdb's table, derived via immunoSEQ multiplex PCR, lists solely in-frame clones and lacks some. The sample yields roughly 170,000 clones, roughly four fifths seen once. The sequences come from PBMCs, collected after 24 months of ibrutinib treatment. The origin of the receptors is a human donor with chronic lymphocytic leukemia. Both conserved end residues are part of each CDR3. D genes are given only for firm matches. Expanded clones get a size class; other rows say once, few or many, or leave the size out.

TRBD1,TRBV28,NA,TRBJ1-2,TGTGCCAGCAGTCCTGACAGGGGCAGCTATGGCTACACCTTC,CASSPDRGSYGYTF
NA,TRBV27,NA,TRBJ1-1,TGTGCCAGCAGTTTATTCGGGAGCACTGAAGCTTTCTTT,CASSLFGSTEAFF
NA,TRBV6-5,NA,TRBJ2-1,TGTGCCAGCAGTTCCTCCGATAGCTCCTACAATGAGCAGTTCTTC,CASSSSDSSYNEQFF
NA,TRBV5-1,NA,TRBJ2-1,TGCGCCAGCAGCCCCGGACAGCCTTACAATGAGCAGTTCTTC,CASSPGQPYNEQFF
NA,TRBV6-1,NA,TRBJ2-7,TGTGCCAGCAGGGTCGGACCAGACTACGAGCAGTACTTC,CASRVGPDYEQYF
NA,TRBV30,NA,TRBJ2-3,TGTGCCTGGAGGCAACAGACCACAGATACGCAGTATTTT,CAWRQQTTDTQYF
NA,TRBV28,NA,TRBJ1-1,TGTGCCAGCAGACCAAGGACAGTAAGGAACACTGAAGCTTTCTTT,CASRPRTVRNTEAFF
NA,TRBV27,NA,TRBJ1-5,TGTGCCAGCAGTTTAGGCAGGACTAGCAATCAGCCCCAGCATTTT,CASSLGRTSNQPQHF
NA,TRBV7-2,NA,TRBJ1-4,TGTGCCAGCAGCTTGGGTGGCAGGGTATATGAAAAACTGTTTTTT,CASSLGGRVYEKLFF
NA,TRBV5-6,NA,TRBJ2-3,TGTGCCAGCAGCCCGGTTGGACTTTTCGACCCCAGCGTCACAGATACGCAGTATTTT,CASSPVGLFDPSVTDTQYF
TRBD2,TRBV30,once,TRBJ2-5,TGTGCCTGGAGTAGCGGGGGGGTCCGGGAGACCCAGTACTTC,CAWSSGGVRETQYF
NA,TRBV18,NA,TRBJ2-3,TGTGCCAGCTCACCCTCAGGGGTGGGGTTGGGCACAGATACGCAGTATTTT,CASSPSGVGLGTDTQYF
TRBD2,TRBV6-1,NA,TRBJ2-7,TGTGCCAGCAGTGAAGGTGTACTAGCGGAATTTTCCTACGAGCAGTACTTC,CASSEGVLAEFSYEQYF
TRBD1,TRBV7-2,NA,TRBJ2-2,TGTGCCACCGGGACAGCGAACACCGGGGAGCTGTTTTTT,CATGTANTGELFF
NA,TRBV9,NA,TRBJ2-1,TGTGCCAGCAGGCTAGGGGGGGCTAGCGACGGTGAGCAGTTCTTC,CASRLGGASDGEQFF
NA,TRBV7-9,NA,TRBJ1-1,TGTGCCAGCAGCCCTCAAAGTGGCACTGAAGCTTTCTTT,CASSPQSGTEAFF
NA,TRBV7-9,NA,TRBJ2-3,TGTGCCAGCAGTGTCACAGATACGCAGTATTTT,CASSVTDTQYF
NA,TRBV9,NA,TRBJ1-2,TGTGCCAGCAGCGTAGACCGGGGAGATAATGGCTACACCTTC,CASSVDRGDNGYTF
NA,TRBV5-1,NA,TRBJ1-1,TGCGCCAGCAGCTCTGGGCTGAACACTGAAGCTTTCTTT,CASSSGLNTEAFF
NA,TRBV6-5,NA,TRBJ1-6,TGTGCCAGCACCTTAAGTGGGGGAAGGAATTCACCCCTCCACTTT,CASTLSGGRNSPLHF
NA,TRBV11-2,NA,TRBJ2-7,TGTGCCAGCAGCGTTATGGGGAGCTCCTACGAGCAGTACTTC,CASSVMGSSYEQYF
NA,TRBV4-2,NA,TRBJ2-3,TGTGCCAGCAGCCAAGAGTCCGGGACAAGCACAGATACGCAGTATTTT,CASSQESGTSTDTQYF
TRBD1,TRBV5-6,few,TRBJ1-5,TGTGCCAGCAGCGACAGGGACTATCAGCCCCAGCATTTT,CASSDRDYQPQHF
TRBD1,TRBV28,NA,TRBJ2-7,TGTGCCAGCACTGAAACAGGGGCCTACGAGCAGTACTTC,CASTETGAYEQYF
TRBD2,TRBV11-1,NA,TRBJ2-1,TGTGCCAGCAGTTTGGGACTAGACCTTACCTACAATGAGCAGTTCTTC,CASSLGLDLTYNEQFF
TRBD2,TRBV6-5,few,TRBJ2-7,TGTGCCAGCAGACTAGCGGGAAGTTTGGGTGAGCAGTACTTC,CASRLAGSLGEQYF
TRBD1,TRBV9,few,TRBJ1-3,TGTGCCAGCAGCGCTGGGACAGGAGTTATAGGAAACACCATATATTTT,CASSAGTGVIGNTIYF
NA,TRBV5-1,NA,TRBJ1-2,TGCGCCAGCAGCTTGGCGTGGGGGGCTAACTATGGCTACACCTTC,CASSLAWGANYGYTF
TRBD1,TRBV7-9,once,TRBJ2-1,TGTGCCAGCAGCTTGCCAGGGGGCTACAATGAGCAGTTCTTC,CASSLPGGYNEQFF
TRBD1,TRBV2,once,TRBJ1-2,TGTGCCACCGGACAGGGGAACTATGGCTACACCTTC,CATGQGNYGYTF
NA,TRBV9,NA,TRBJ2-3,TGTGCCAGCAGCAAAAGAGGGGAGGCCTCGGATACGCAGTATTTT,CASSKRGEASDTQYF
TRBD1,TRBV29-1,few,TRBJ1-1,TGCAGCGTTGAAGAGGGGACAGGGATTAACACTGAAGCTTTCTTT,CSVEEGTGINTEAFF
TRBD1,TRBV5-1,NA,TRBJ2-5,TGCGCCAGCAGCGACCCTCCGGGACAGGGGATGCCAGAGACCCAGTACTTC,CASSDPPGQGMPETQYF
TRBD1,TRBV5-1,NA,TRBJ2-3,TGCGCCAGCAGCCGACAGGGGGCAGATACGCAGTATTTT,CASSRQGADTQYF
TRBD2,TRBV7-2,NA,TRBJ2-3,TGTGCCAGCAGCTTAGTTTCCCCCCTAGCGGGTACAGATACGCAGTATTTT,CASSLVSPLAGTDTQYF
TRBD1,TRBV28,NA,TRBJ1-2,TGTGCCAGCGGGCAGGGGGCAGCTAACTATGGCTACACCTTC,CASGQGAANYGYTF
TRBD1,TRBV7-2,NA,TRBJ1-5,TGTGCCAGCAGCGCTCCGACAGGGTTAGCAAATCAGCCCCAGCATTTT,CASSAPTGLANQPQHF
NA,TRBV7-7,NA,TRBJ1-4,TGTGCCAGCAGCTTAGGACTCGGGACACGCAATGAAAAACTGTTTTTT,CASSLGLGTRNEKLFF
NA,TRBV12-5,NA,TRBJ1-3,TGTGCCACCGCTGGAAACACCATATATTTT,CATAGNTIYF
NA,TRBV11-1,once,TRBJ2-7,TGTGCCAGCAGCTTAGATAATCCGGTGATCGTCTCCTACGAGCAGTACTTC,CASSLDNPVIVSYEQYF
TRBD2,TRBV5-1,NA,TRBJ2-3,TGCGCCAGCAGCTTTAGGACTAGCGGGAGATATTCAGATACGCAGTATTTT,CASSFRTSGRYSDTQYF
TRBD1,TRBV6-5,NA,TRBJ1-4,TGTGCCAGCAGTTACGGACAGGGGAGAACTAATGAAAAACTGTTTTTT,CASSYGQGRTNEKLFF
NA,TRBV6-5,NA,TRBJ2-7,TGTGCCAGCAGTTACGCCTTACGGGGAGAGCAGTACTTC,CASSYALRGEQYF
NA,TRBV7-8,NA,TRBJ1-6,TGTGCCAGCAGCCCGGTGGGTAATTCACCCCTCCACTTT,CASSPVGNSPLHF
NA,TRBV7-7,NA,TRBJ2-5,TGTGCTAGCAGCTTAATGGTGGGGCCGGGGGAGACCCAGTACTTC,CASSLMVGPGETQYF
NA,TRBV27,once,TRBJ2-7,TGTGCCAGCAGACTTAGCCCCACGGGTCCCAGGTTCGAGCAGTACTTC,CASRLSPTGPRFEQYF
NA,TRBV9,NA,TRBJ2-2,TGTGCCAGCAGCTCCCGAGACTCTGCCGGCGGGGAGCTGTTTTTT,CASSSRDSAGGELFF
NA,TRBV4-2,once,TRBJ2-2,TGTGCCAGCAGCCAAAACCCCGGGACTCCTAACACCGGGGAGCTGTTTTTT,CASSQNPGTPNTGELFF
NA,TRBV19,NA,TRBJ2-1,TGTGCCAGTAGTATACTTCCCGGTAGCGGAAATGAGCAGTTCTTC,CASSILPGSGNEQFF
NA,TRBV18,NA,TRBJ2-1,TGTGCCAGCTCCTCGTTATCCGGAGACAATGAGCAGTTCTTC,CASSSLSGDNEQFF